The 30 T cell receptor beta chains in this list originate from one sample, sequenced in a study of control samples from healthy donors and cancer patients. Sequencing was performed with immunoSEQ multiplex PCR; in TCRdb, only in-frame clones are kept and a portion is missing. Among approximately 110,000 clones listed, about nine tenths were seen once. Specimen: blood. These receptors all come from a woman younger than 30 in good health.

The CDR3 loop reads CASRDSGTGNQPQHF. DNA of the CDR3: TGTGCCAGTAGGGATTCCGGGACAGGGAATCAGCCCCAGCATTTT. The chain combines TRBV19 with TRBJ1-5, with 9 bases matching TRBD1. In germline, CDR1 is LNHDA, CDR2 SQIVND (reference sequence). The CDR3 loop spans 15 amino acids. V lost 6 bases to trimming and J lost 4 bases; unmatched junction nucleotides: 7.

V usage is TRBV5-1 and J usage is TRBJ1-1; D is uncertain. Trimming took off 4 bases at V and 1 base at J, with 8 bases between the two ends. The CDR3 runs 13 residues. Germline CDR1 reads SGHRS; CDR2 reads YFSETQ. CDR3 nucleotides: TGCGCCAGCAGCCTAGCACCGAACACTGAAGCTTTCTTT. Translation gives CASSLAPNTEAFF.

The chain has TRBV30 and TRBJ2-6; D is perhaps TRBD1 (6 bases). Trimming took off 2 bases at V and 4 bases at J, with 9 bases between the two ends. The CDR3 is made up of 14 amino acids. Germline V CDR1 and CDR2: GTSNPN, SVGIG (reference sequence). CDR3 sequence reads: CAWSPGVGANVLTF. DNA of the CDR3: TGTGCCTGGAGTCCAGGGGTGGGGGCCAACGTCCTGACTTTC. The variable domain in full, completed from reference TRBV30 and TRBJ2-6, reads SQTIHQWPATLVQPVGSPLSLECTVEGTSNPNLYWYRQAAGRGLQLLFYSVGIGQISSEVPQNLSASRPQDRQFILSSKKLLLSDSGFYLCAWSPGVGANVLTFGAGSRLTVL.

The rearrangement links TRBV11-2 to TRBJ2-5, with D uncertain. With 0 bases removed from V and 1 base from J, the gap between germline ends came to 9 bases. The germline CDR1 and CDR2 sequences are SGHAT and FQNNGV. This CDR3 is 15 amino acids long. DNA of the CDR3: TGTGCCAGCAGCTTAGATACTAACCTCCAAGAGACCCAGTACTTC. Translation: CASSLDTNLQETQYF.

This chain links TRBV7-2 with TRBJ2-7, with a possible D match to TRBD2 (6 bases). V gave up 6 bases and J gave up 3 bases, with 15 bases separating them. CDR3 length: 14 amino acids. Germline lookup yields CDR1 SGHTA and CDR2 FQGNSA. CDR3: CASRFVREDYEQYF. The CDR3 nucleotides are TGTGCCAGCAGGTTCGTTAGGGAGGACTACGAGCAGTACTTC. Full variable domain (remainder filled in from reference TRBV7-2 and TRBJ2-7): GAGVSQSPSNKVTEKGKDVELRCDPISGHTALYWYRQSLGQGLEFLIYFQGNSAPDKSGLPSDRFSAERTGGSVSTLTIQRTQQEDSAVYLCASRFVREDYEQYFGPGTRLTVT.

The chain has TRBV7-3 and TRBJ2-1, with 7 positions matching TRBD2. Trimming at V came to 2 bases and at J to 7 bases, leaving 5 bases not matched to a gene. The CDR3 contains 14 residues. Germline V gives CDR1 SGHTA, CDR2 FQGTGA. The CDR3 DNA reads as TGTGCCAGCAGCTTAGCGGGAGCGCGGAATGAGCAGTTCTTC. Translating gives CASSLAGARNEQFF.

The chain has TRBV28 and TRBJ2-7; 10 bases map to TRBD2. Germline V CDR1 and CDR2: MDHEN, SYDVKM. Germline trimming cut 3 bases from V and 4 bases from J; bases unmatched to any gene: 9. The CDR3 consists of 16 residues. The CDR3 sequence is CASSFLAGGLFYEQYF. DNA of the CDR3: TGTGCCAGCAGTTTCTTAGCGGGAGGACTTTTTTACGAGCAGTACTTC.

The chain couples TRBV5-1 to TRBJ2-5; unclear D gene. The CDR3 loop spans 14 amino acids. V lost 0 bases, J lost 5 bases, and 11 bases lay in between. CDR1 is SGHRS, CDR2 YFSETQ, per germline. Written as DNA, the CDR3 is TGCGCCAGCAGCTTGGAAGGGTACGGGGAGACCCAGTACTTC. Amino acids: CASSLEGYGETQYF.

This sequence joins TRBV6-1 and TRBJ2-7, with 15 nucleotides matching TRBD2. Germline CDR1 is MNHNS and CDR2 is SASEGT. The CDR3 is 16 amino acids. Trimming removed 3 bases from V and 7 bases from J; junction bases left unmatched: 7. CDR3 in DNA: TGTGCCAGCAGTGAGTACGGACTAGCGGGAGGGGATGAGCAGTACTTC. Its translation is CASSEYGLAGGDEQYF.

The chain has TRBV6-1 and TRBJ2-3; 8 positions agree with TRBD1. CDR1 and CDR2 from the germline V gene are MNHNS and SASEGT. The CDR3 spans 16 residues. The V and J ends lost 2 bases and 0 bases, in that order; junction bases with no gene match: 4. CDR3: CASSERQGASTDTQYF. CDR3 nucleotides: TGTGCCAGCAGTGAAAGGCAGGGGGCTAGCACAGATACGCAGTATTTT.

For the CDR3, the DNA is TGTGCCAGCAGTCTAACTGCCGGGCTCCTTGGGGGCTACACCTTC. It encodes CASSLTAGLLGGYTF. V usage is TRBV28 and J usage is TRBJ1-2; D remains unclear. This CDR3 is built from 15 residues. The V gene's germline CDR1 is MDHEN and CDR2 SYDVKM. The V end was cut by 5 bases, the J end by 8 bases, with 21 bases between.

V and J are TRBV5-1 and TRBJ1-1, with a tentative D call TRBD1 (5 bases). Germline-derived CDR1 and CDR2 are SGHRS and YFSETQ. This CDR3 is 14 amino acids long. V lost 6 bases and J lost 3, with 15 bases in between. The CDR3 nucleotides read TGCGCCAGCAAATCGAGTAAGGGGCACACTGAAGCTTTCTTT. Its protein is CASKSSKGHTEAFF. The full variable domain, its missing parts supplied by reference TRBV5-1 and TRBJ1-1, is KAGVTQTPRYLIKTRGQQVTLSCSPISGHRSVSWYQQTPGQGLQFLFEYFSETQRNKGNFPGRFSGRQFSNSRSEMNVSTLELGDSALYLCASKSSKGHTEAFFGQGTRLTVV.

In its sample, this clone was seen once. Here the CDR3 reads CATSSGVRYEQYF. CDR3 coding DNA: TGTGCCACCAGCAGTGGGGTTAGGTACGAGCAGTACTTC. The genes are TRBV15 and TRBJ2-7; D is ambiguous. Deletions cut 3 bases from V and 4 bases from J, with 10 bases between. Germline V gene lookup returns CDR1 LNHNV and CDR2 YYDKDF (reference sequence). The CDR3 extends over 13 amino acids.

This chain links TRBV18 with TRBJ1-2, with D possibly matching TRBD1 (6 bases). The CDR3 consists of 15 residues. Looked up from germline, CDR1 is KGHSH and CDR2 is LQKENI. Trimming shortened V by 0 bases and J by 2 bases, and 10 bases separated the two germline ends. The CDR3 spells CASSPPQGSNYGYTF. DNA of the CDR3: TGTGCCAGCTCACCACCCCAGGGGTCAAACTATGGCTACACCTTC.

V gene TRBV30 combines with J gene TRBJ1-1; D call uncertain. The CDR3 length is 12 residues. Trimming pared 4 bases from V and 1 base from J, leaving 7 bases between. The germline gives CDR1 GTSNPN, CDR2 SVGIG (reference sequence). This chain's CDR3 is CAWTIGNTEAFF. In DNA, the CDR3 is TGTGCCTGGACTATTGGGAACACTGAAGCTTTCTTT.

The rearrangement links TRBV7-9 to TRBJ2-3; no firm D call. V lost 0 bases to trimming and J lost 2 bases, with 3 bases between them. Germline V CDR1 and CDR2: SEHNR, FQNEAQ (reference sequence). The CDR3 covers 13 residues. The CDR3 coding sequence is TGTGCCAGCAGCTTAGCGACCACAGATACGCAGTATTTT. This translates into CASSLATTDTQYF.

This chain links TRBV6-2 or TRBV6-3 with TRBJ1-5; 11 bases match TRBD1. Germline V gene sequence: CDR1 MNHEY, CDR2 SVGEGT. The V gene end was trimmed by 5 bases and the J gene end by 6 bases; junction bases not matched to a gene: 6. The CDR3 loop spans 15 amino acids. The CDR3 nucleotides read TGTGCCAGCAGTCCGGGACAGGGGGAATCTCAGCCCCAGCATTTT. It codes for CASSPGQGESQPQHF.

This clone was recorded once. The chain carries TRBV18 and TRBJ1-4; tentative D call: TRBD1 (5 bases). The CDR3 has 15 residues. CDR1 and CDR2 from the germline V gene are KGHSH and LQKENI. The V end lost 3 bases, the J end lost 3 bases, and 11 bases lay between the germline ends. The CDR3 sequence is CASSPTSGPNEKLFF. The CDR3 DNA reads as TGTGCCAGCTCACCGACGTCAGGGCCTAATGAAAAACTGTTTTTT. The complete variable domain, with remaining parts taken from reference TRBV18 and TRBJ1-4, reads NAGVMQNPRHLVRRRGQEARLRCSPMKGHSHVYWYRQLPEEGLKFMVYLQKENIIDESGMPKERFSAEFPKEGPSILRIQQVVRGDSAAYFCASSPTSGPNEKLFFGSGTQLSVL.

The chain employs TRBV5-4 and TRBJ2-3, with 8 nucleotides matching TRBD2. Germline V gives CDR1 SGHNT, CDR2 YYREEE (reference sequence). Trimming cost V 4 bases and J 3 bases; bases outside gene matches: 4. The CDR3 has 14 residues. CDR3 coding DNA: TGTGCCAGCAGCCGCAGCGGGGGAACAGATACGCAGTATTTT. Translated, it gives CASSRSGGTDTQYF.

This sequence joins TRBV7-2 and TRBJ2-1; D is undetermined. Germline lookup yields CDR1 SGHTA and CDR2 FQGNSA. V lost 2 bases to trimming and J lost 4 bases, with 12 bases between them. The CDR3 consists of 15 residues. The CDR3 reads CASSLRPGQYNEQFF. The CDR3 DNA follows: TGTGCCAGCAGCTTACGGCCAGGCCAATACAATGAGCAGTTCTTC.

This chain connects TRBV9 to TRBJ2-3, with D possibly being TRBD1 or TRBD2 (6 bases each). V lost 0 bases to trimming and J lost 2 bases, with 10 bases between them. The CDR3 totals 15 residues. In germline, CDR1 is SGDLS, CDR2 YYNGEE. The CDR3 coding sequence is TGTGCCAGCAGCGTAGTTGGGGGGCTCACAGATACGCAGTATTTT. Its protein product is CASSVVGGLTDTQYF.

The V and J genes are TRBV28 and TRBJ1-1, with no clear D. This CDR3 is built from 15 residues. Germline V gene lookup returns CDR1 MDHEN and CDR2 SYDVKM. V was shortened by 5 bases and J by 3 bases, with 16 bases between the two germline ends. CDR3 loop: CASSPFFGYDTEAFF. The CDR3 region has the DNA TGTGCCAGCAGTCCCTTCTTTGGGTATGACACTGAAGCTTTCTTT. Complete variable domain (other parts from reference TRBV28 and TRBJ1-1): DVKVTQSSRYLVKRTGEKVFLECVQDMDHENMFWYRQDPGLGLRLIYFSYDVKMKEKGDIPEGYSVSREKKERFSLILESASTNQTSMYLCASSPFFGYDTEAFFGQGTRLTVV.

V and J are TRBV19 and TRBJ1-1, with a tentative D call TRBD1 (6 bases). Germline CDR1 reads LNHDA; CDR2 reads SQIVND (reference sequence). V was pared by 8 bases and J by 1 base, with 14 bases between. The CDR3 sequence is 14 residues long. DNA for the CDR3: TGTGCCAGTGGGGGCCCATATAAGAACACTGAAGCTTTCTTT. Residues: CASGGPYKNTEAFF.

V and J are TRBV13 and TRBJ2-5; 10 bases line up with TRBD2. The V gene end was trimmed by 3 bases and the J gene end by 5 bases; junction bases not matched to a gene: 12. In germline, CDR1 is PRHDT, CDR2 FYEKMQ (reference sequence). The CDR3 has 17 amino acids. CDR3 DNA sequence: TGTGCCAGCAGCTTGGGTGAGAAGCGGGGGGGCCTTGAGACCCAGTACTTC. This translates into CASSLGEKRGGLETQYF.

The J gene is TRBJ1-4, the V gene TRBV6-5; D not resolved. CDR1 MNHEY and CDR2 SVGAGI come from the germline V gene. This CDR3 is built from 15 residues. V was clipped by 7 bases and J by 2 bases, with 14 bases between them. The CDR3 bases are TGTGCCAGCAAACCTAGGTCGGCGACTAATGAAAAACTGTTTTTT. Translating gives CASKPRSATNEKLFF.

The rearrangement uses TRBV29-1 and TRBJ2-1; TRBD2 is a possible D gene (6 bases). V was cut by 2 bases and J by 0 bases, with 14 bases left in between. The CDR3 consists of 16 residues. Germline-derived CDR1 and CDR2 are SQVTM and ANQGSEA. The CDR3 is CSVESVHGSSYNEQFF. CDR3 coding DNA: TGCAGCGTTGAATCCGTGCACGGGAGCTCCTACAATGAGCAGTTCTTC.

The V gene is TRBV6-5, the J gene TRBJ2-1; TRBD2 matches 8 bases. The CDR3 length is 15 residues. V lost 6 bases to trimming and J lost 4 bases; unmatched junction nucleotides: 8. CDR1 and CDR2 (germline): MNHEY, SVGAGI. Here the CDR3 DNA reads TGTGCCAGCAGACCCGGGACTAGGAATTACAATGAGCAGTTCTTC. Translation: CASRPGTRNYNEQFF.

This chain's CDR3 is CASGGRTDTQYF. The CDR3 DNA is TGTGCCAGCGGGGGGCGCACAGATACGCAGTATTTT. V is TRBV28 and J is TRBJ2-3; D is tentatively TRBD1 or TRBD2 (6 bases each). The CDR3 runs to 12 residues. The ends were cut back, 8 bases at V and 1 base at J, with 7 bases in the middle. The germline gives CDR1 MDHEN, CDR2 SYDVKM.

The gene calls are TRBV29-1 and TRBJ2-7; 11 nucleotides agree with TRBD2. The CDR3 is 13 amino acids. V was clipped by 6 bases and J by 6 bases; unmatched bases: 7. From germline, CDR1 is SQVTM and CDR2 ANQGSEA. The CDR3 region is CSVRSGRVGEQYF. CDR3 DNA sequence: TGCAGCGTCCGTAGCGGGAGGGTTGGCGAGCAGTACTTC.

The V gene is TRBV3-1 (or the pseudogene TRBV3-2), the J gene TRBJ2-5; possibly TRBD2 for D (5 bases). Germline CDR1 LGHDT, CDR2 YNNKEL (reference sequence). V dropped 1 base and J dropped 6 bases, with 24 bases sitting between them. This CDR3 comprises 18 residues. As DNA, the CDR3 is TGTGCCAGCAGCCAAGGCACCATTTTCGGCCGGGGATCAAAGACCCAGTACTTC. This codes for CASSQGTIFGRGSKTQYF.